This T cell receptor beta chain was recorded in a study of Ad26.COV2.S vaccination and SARS-CoV-2 variants (dated by TCRdb to the early 2020s). Describing the broader study: Donors in the vaccine arm were drawn from COV1001, a phase I-IIa trial of Ad26.COV2.S in healthy adults that was multicentre, randomized, double-blind and placebo-controlled. Dosing of Ad26.COV2.S was intramuscular, at either 5x10^10 or 1x10^11 viral particles, delivered as one shot or as two shots spaced 56 days apart. The specificity and breadth of SARS-CoV-2-reactive T cell receptors after Ad26.COV2.S vaccination were assessed by TCRbeta repertoire sequencing. The TCR-sequenced set comprised approximately 32 samples: about 19 Ad26.COV2.S vaccine recipients, 5 placebo recipients and 8 SARS-CoV-2 convalescent individuals. Participants in the trial were split at random into five groups of five each, receiving low-dose or high-dose Ad26.COV2.S once or twice, or else placebo on both occasions. Throughout the experiments and outcome assessment, investigators stayed blinded to trial group allocation.

The immunoSEQ Assay was used to sequence TCRbeta CDR3 regions. After extraction, genomic DNA underwent amplification by bias-controlled multiplex PCR, followed by high-throughput sequencing. For the original study's pipeline: To quantify the absolute abundance of every unique TCRbeta CDR3 region, sequences were collapsed and filtered. T cell fraction was estimated by normalizing TCRbeta template counts to usable DNA, with usable DNA measured through amplification of reference genes found in all nucleated cells. Repertoire TCRs were annotated as SARS-CoV-2-specific when V gene, CDR3 amino acid sequence and J gene were exactly matched to a known reactive TCR set. The reference SARS-CoV-2 TCR set was obtained from MIRA and was filtered for enrichment in COVID-19-positive ImmuneCODE repertoires, whereby public or cross-reactive TCRs were removed. Using the MIRA antigens, annotated TCRs were further analysed by specific ORF or by position within an ORF. Depth was the summed frequency of annotated unique rearrangements, while breadth was defined as annotated unique rearrangements over total unique productive rearrangements. Two-sided Wilcoxon rank-sum tests were used to compare TCR breadth between groups. In TCRdb, the immuneACCESS table is reduced to in-frame sequences with V and J assigned. These tables do not hold every clone; where another copy was compared, an unresolved V gene accounts for under half, and the others remain unexplained. V, J and clone size are those of that table, while D and trimming were read from the DNA. The sample table contains some 300,000 clones; only one count was recorded for around 84% of them. Clones ranked in the top ten supply 1.9% of the sample.

Details on this clone: Its antigen remains unidentified. No much larger clone exists at a distance of one base, and base qualities are not known.

In the paper's terms, the treatment or condition label means: around 19 received Ad26.COV2.S at low or high dose, single or two shots; five or six received placebo; per-sample allocation not given. For vaccine and placebo recipients, repertoires were sequenced using samples collected on day 63 after the first injection. Between 29 July and 7 August 2020, Cohort 1b enrolled 25 adults aged 18-55 years at one site in Boston, USA. Ad26.COV2.S was a replication-incompetent adenovirus type 26 vector expressing a prefusion-stabilized SARS-CoV-2 spike protein from the original Wuhan strain. Summary of the overall study and its limitations: The study lacked the statistical power to compare responses across vaccine doses or regimens. After vaccination, substantial breadth of spike-specific CD8+ and CD4+ T cell responses was reported. The authors noted that total T cell responses may have been underestimated by the TCR breadth and depth analyses. Vaccine and placebo recipients had comparable non-spike TCR breadth, which fits with the vaccine containing only spike. Ad26.COV2.S recipients had higher spike-specific TCR breadth than placebo recipients (P = 0.0014).

As encoded in the germline V gene, CDR1 is SGHTA while CDR2 is FQGNSA. Spanning cysteine to phenylalanine, the CDR3 consists of 12 amino acids. Left in the record is the CDR3 DNA by itself, 36 bases read in frame from the first base. V lost 4 bases and J lost 9 bases; the stretch between them is 11 bases long. The sequences come from peripheral blood, collected in a trial of Ad26.COV2.S vaccine versus placebo. The sequence came from a person between 18 and 59 years old who received the Ad26.COV2.S COVID-19 vaccine or a placebo. Recombination joined TRBV7-2 with TRBJ2-3; the D gene cannot be named for sure. The sequenced DNA is TGTGCCAGCAGCTATAGGTTCGGGACGCAGTATTTT. This yields the protein CASSYRFGTQYF.